This TCR beta chain was sequenced for a study of shared clonotypes between healthy human individuals. Trimming removed 4 bases at V and 7 bases at J, with 16 bases between. CDR3 length: 13 amino acids. CDR1 is GTSNPN, CDR2 SVGIG, per germline (reference sequence). The data were produced by immunoSEQ multiplex PCR, yet TCRdb's version contains in-frame clones alone and is incomplete. This table holds 2 million to 2.5 million clones, over 85% found once. The chain joins TRBV30 to TRBJ1-2, with D possibly TRBD1 on 5 matching bases. The clonotype was recovered from a man aged 18 to 30 in good health. Some clones in this sample may be carry-over from other donors' samples. Sequenced material: naive CD4+ T cells from PBMCs. The subset denotes: CD45RA+ positively selected. This CDR3 is CAWISVRGSGYTF. The CDR3 DNA follows: TGTGCCTGGATTTCGGTGAGGGGCAGTGGCTACACCTTC.